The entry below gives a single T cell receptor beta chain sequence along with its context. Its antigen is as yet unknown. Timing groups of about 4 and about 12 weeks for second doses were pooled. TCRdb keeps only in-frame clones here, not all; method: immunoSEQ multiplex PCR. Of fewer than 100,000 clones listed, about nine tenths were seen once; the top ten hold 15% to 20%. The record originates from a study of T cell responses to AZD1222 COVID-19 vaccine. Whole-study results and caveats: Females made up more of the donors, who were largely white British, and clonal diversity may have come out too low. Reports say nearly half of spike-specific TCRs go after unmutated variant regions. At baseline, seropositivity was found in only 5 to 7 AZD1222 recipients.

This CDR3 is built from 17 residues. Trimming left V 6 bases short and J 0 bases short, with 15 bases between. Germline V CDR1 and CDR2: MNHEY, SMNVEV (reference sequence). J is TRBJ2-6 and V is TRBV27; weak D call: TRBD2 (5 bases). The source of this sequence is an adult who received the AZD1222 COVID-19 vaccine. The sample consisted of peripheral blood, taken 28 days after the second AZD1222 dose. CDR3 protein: CASSLLGLISGANVLTF. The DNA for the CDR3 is TGTGCCAGCAGCCTACTAGGTCTGATCTCTGGGGCCAACGTCCTGACTTTC.